This T cell receptor beta chain originates from a study of blood T cell repertoires in COVID-19. Study in general: Two consecutive negative NP/OP PCR tests, clearance, or resolved symptoms defined Cohort 3 recovery.

The junction had 9 bases not matched to a gene; V was cut back by 4 bases and J by 2 bases. Germline V CDR1 and CDR2: LNHDA, SQIVND (reference sequence). CDR3 length: 16 amino acids. Original methodology: Reference gene primer amplification yielded estimated nucleated cell counts. Some clones are missing from TCRdb's copy, which holds only in-frame ones; the method was immunoSEQ multiplex PCR. V, J and clone size are taken as reported in that table, and D and trimming were inferred from the DNA itself. The sample includes a few hundred thousand clones, more than 70% of them seen just once. Participants had their cohort set by participant-reported clinical history.

This TCR derives from a man aged 35-49 years in a cohort exposed to, infected with or recovered from COVID-19 (not recorded which). The chain has TRBV19 and TRBJ2-7, with 9 bases matching TRBD1. Sequenced sample: PBMCs or T cells enriched from blood (not recorded which). CDR3: CASSRSGDRDAYEQYF. The CDR3, as DNA: TGTGCCAGTAGTAGGTCGGGGGACAGGGACGCCTACGAGCAGTACTTC.